The 29 T cell receptor beta chains presented below share a single source sample, sequenced in a study of blood T cell repertoires in COVID-19. Method: immunoSEQ multiplex PCR; TCRdb's copy keeps in-frame clones and lacks some. Of roughly 170,000 clones listed, roughly 90% are singletons. The sequenced sample consisted of peripheral blood. These receptors were obtained from a man in his 60s with acute or convalescent COVID-19.

The chain couples TRBV7-9 to TRBJ2-3; D remains unclear. This CDR3 is 15 amino acids long. In germline, CDR1 is SEHNR, CDR2 FQNEAQ (reference sequence). V was pared by 3 bases and J by 3 bases, with 13 bases between. CDR3 DNA: TGTGCCAGCAGCTTTACGGCTTCGCGGACAGATACGCAGTATTTT. The encoded protein is CASSFTASRTDTQYF.

The chain employs TRBV9 and TRBJ1-4; 7 bases are shared with TRBD1. Germline CDR1 SGDLS, CDR2 YYNGEE. The CDR3 spans 15 residues. With V trimmed by 2 bases and J by 8 bases, 9 bases remained unmatched. CDR3 nucleotides: TGTGCCAGCAGCGTTCGGGACAGCCCACCCGAAAAACTGTTTTTT. Its protein is CASSVRDSPPEKLFF.

Worth noting for this clone: One junction end does not reproduce the germline sequence, and a read error may be involved. The J gene is TRBJ1-5, the V gene TRBV19, with a weak D call TRBD1 (5 bases). Germline CDR1 reads LNHDA; CDR2 reads SQIVND (reference sequence). The CDR3 spans 15 residues. CDR3: CASSIFGQGNQPQHF. CDR3 in DNA: TGTGCCAGTAGTATATTCGGCCAGGGCAACCAGCCCCAGCATTTT. The variable domain in full, completed from reference TRBV19 and TRBJ1-5, reads DGGITQSPKYLFRKEGQNVTLSCEQNLNHDAMYWYRQDPGQGLRLIYYSQIVNDFQKGDIAEGYSVSREKKESFPLTVTSAQKNPTAFYLCASSIFGQGNQPQHFGDGTRLSIL.

The rearrangement joins TRBV29-1 to TRBJ1-2; weak D call: TRBD1 (6 bases). This CDR3 comprises 10 residues. Germline V lookup: CDR1 SQVTM, CDR2 ANQGSEA. V lost 5 bases to trimming and J lost 6 bases, with 7 bases between them. CDR3 coding DNA: TGCAGCGTTTACAGGGATGGCTACACCTTC. It is translated as CSVYRDGYTF.

The J gene is TRBJ1-2, the V gene TRBV19, with 7 bases matching TRBD1. Germline assignment: CDR1 LNHDA and CDR2 SQIVND (reference sequence). The trim removed 5 bases at V and 6 bases at J, leaving 9 bases unmatched. The CDR3 consists of 14 residues. CDR3 amino acids: CASSRRQGVDGYTF. CDR3 DNA sequence: TGTGCCAGTAGTCGCCGACAGGGAGTGGATGGCTACACCTTC.

The chain couples TRBV6-5 to TRBJ1-2; 8 bases fit TRBD1. Germline lookup yields CDR1 MNHEY and CDR2 SVGAGI. Trimming removed 6 bases from V and 1 base from J; junction bases left unmatched: 7. CDR3 length: 15 amino acids. CDR3: CASRGQAEVNYGYTF. In nucleotides, the CDR3 is TGTGCCAGCAGGGGACAGGCCGAGGTTAACTATGGCTACACCTTC.

The chain links TRBV7-8 to TRBJ2-7, with D perhaps TRBD1 (5 bases). With 1 base removed from V and 5 bases from J, the gap between germline ends came to 12 bases. The CDR3 is 14 residues long. Germline V lookup: CDR1 SGHVS, CDR2 FQNEAQ. The CDR3 is CASSLGRGRDEQYV. The CDR3 region has the DNA TGTGCCAGCAGCTTAGGAAGGGGTCGGGACGAGCAGTACGTC.

The CDR3 DNA reads TGTGCCAGCTCACCACCGGAACAGGGCAAGGGAAACACCATATATTTT. Its protein product is CASSPPEQGKGNTIYF. This chain joins TRBV18 and TRBJ1-3, with a possible D match to TRBD1 (6 bases). The V and J ends lost 0 bases and 4 bases respectively, with 13 bases between them. Germline V gene sequence: CDR1 KGHSH, CDR2 LQKENI. This CDR3 contains 16 residues.

The chain joins TRBV30 to TRBJ2-7, with 7 bases fitting TRBD2. The length of the CDR3 is 13 residues. V was pared by 8 bases and J by 6 bases, with 13 bases of the junction left unmatched. Germline assignment: CDR1 GTSNPN and CDR2 SVGIG (reference sequence). The CDR3 coding sequence is TGTGCCCAGAGTAGGCGGGAGTTTGGCGAGCAGTACTTC. Protein: CAQSRREFGEQYF.

This clone was counted a single time. The V gene is TRBV6-5, the J gene TRBJ2-2; tentatively, D is TRBD2 (5 bases). The CDR3 has 14 residues. Germline CDR1 is MNHEY and CDR2 is SVGAGI. Deletions cut 4 bases from V and 6 bases from J, with 12 bases between. The CDR3 sequence is CASSFRTGAGELFF. Written as DNA, the CDR3 is TGTGCCAGCAGTTTTCGGACCGGGGCCGGGGAGCTGTTTTTT.

The gene calls are TRBV29-1 and TRBJ2-1, with TRBD2 matching over 14 bases. V trimming: 4 bases; J trimming: 8 bases; junction bases outside the gene matches: 13. The CDR3 loop spans 17 amino acids. Germline CDR1 is SQVTM and CDR2 is ANQGSEA. The CDR3 protein is CSVGRAPGLAGVHEQFF. The CDR3 DNA follows: TGCAGCGTTGGTCGGGCCCCGGGACTAGCGGGAGTCCATGAGCAGTTCTTC.

The chain uses TRBV10-1 and TRBJ1-2, with D possibly being TRBD1 (6 bases). CDR1 and CDR2 (germline): WNHNN, SYGVQD (reference sequence). V shed 5 bases and J shed 4 bases, with 11 bases lying between them. CDR3 size: 13 residues. The CDR3 protein is CASSRGYAYGYTF. The CDR3 region has the DNA TGCGCCAGCAGTAGGGGGTACGCCTATGGCTACACCTTC.

This clone occurred a few times. Other nucleotide sequences from this sample produce the same CDR3. CDR3 sequence (DNA): TGTGCCAGTAGTATTCAGGGGGACGGCTACACCTTC. This gives the protein CASSIQGDGYTF. The chain recombines TRBV19 with TRBJ1-2; TRBD1 matches at 7 bases. Germline-derived CDR1 and CDR2 are LNHDA and SQIVND (reference sequence). V lost 3 bases, J lost 8 bases, and 3 bases stayed unmatched. This CDR3 comprises 12 residues.

Only one count was recorded for this clone. The V gene is TRBV6-5, the J gene TRBJ2-4, with TRBD2 matching 8 bases. This CDR3 comprises 13 residues. Germline V gives CDR1 MNHEY, CDR2 SVGAGI. V dropped 6 bases and J dropped 9; count of bases not matched to a gene: 7. CDR3 nucleotides: TGTGCCAGCAGGGACGTCGGGGGGGGCATTCAGTACTTC. The encoded protein is CASRDVGGGIQYF.

This clone came up a few times. The CDR3 nucleotides read TGTGCCAGTAGCCACCGGGACAGGGGAAACACCTTC. This codes for CASSHRDRGNTF. This chain uses TRBV19 with TRBJ1-2, with 10 bases that match TRBD1. J was trimmed by 12 bases and V by 6 bases; bases with no gene match: 7. Germline CDR1 reads LNHDA; CDR2 reads SQIVND (reference sequence). CDR3 length equals 12 residues.

The chain links TRBV11-3 to TRBJ2-1; 7 positions match TRBD2. CDR1 SGHNT and CDR2 YENEEA come from the germline V gene. This CDR3 has 17 residues. With 0 bases clipped from V and 2 bases from J, the junction kept 7 bases outside the gene matches. This CDR3 is CASSLDPGGFTYNEQFF. In DNA form, the CDR3 reads TGTGCCAGCAGCTTAGACCCGGGAGGCTTCACCTACAATGAGCAGTTCTTC.

This chain uses TRBV2 with TRBJ2-2; 11 nucleotides agree with TRBD1. Germline V lookup: CDR1 SNHLY, CDR2 FYNNEI. This CDR3 has 16 amino acids. Losses at the gene ends were 6 bases for V and 6 bases for J; bases not matched to a gene: 9. CDR3 sequence: CASRRGQGDVAGELFF. CDR3 in DNA: TGTGCCAGCAGACGGGGACAGGGGGATGTCGCCGGGGAGCTGTTTTTT.

The chain uses TRBV3-1 (or the pseudogene TRBV3-2) and TRBJ2-1, with D possibly matching TRBD2 (6 bases). In germline, CDR1 is LGHDT, CDR2 YNNKEL (reference sequence). V lost 0 bases and J 8 bases, leaving 14 bases between the germline ends. This CDR3 region has 15 residues. CDR3: CASSQDSRGTDEQFF. CDR3 nucleotides: TGTGCCAGCAGCCAAGATTCCCGGGGGACCGATGAGCAGTTCTTC.

V and J are TRBV5-5 and TRBJ2-2; 9 bases fit TRBD1. Trimming removed 3 bases from V and 3 bases from J; junction bases left unmatched: 3. This CDR3 comprises 15 residues. Germline CDR1 SGHKS, CDR2 YYEKEE (reference sequence). CDR3 protein: CASSWTGEDTGELFF. CDR3 bases: TGTGCCAGCAGCTGGACAGGGGAGGACACCGGGGAGCTGTTTTTT.

The chain employs TRBV5-5 and TRBJ2-5; D remains ambiguous. The CDR3 contains 13 residues. The V end lost 4 bases, the J end lost 1 base, and 8 bases lay between the germline ends. Germline V gene data show CDR1 as SGHKS and CDR2 as YYEKEE (reference sequence). Here the CDR3 DNA reads TGTGCCAGCAGCACGCGTTTCCAAGAGACCCAGTACTTC. As protein: CASSTRFQETQYF.

The chain uses TRBV12-3 or TRBV12-4 and TRBJ1-2, with D maybe TRBD1 (6 bases). The germline V and J ends were trimmed by 6 bases and 3 bases, with 11 bases remaining between them. The CDR3 contains 13 residues. Here the CDR3 reads CASREQGDYGYTF. The CDR3 DNA is TGTGCCAGCAGGGAACAGGGCGACTATGGCTACACCTTC.

The CDR3 DNA reads TGTGCCAGTAGCTCACAGGGTTCGAGGGCAGATACGCAGTATTTT. Its protein is CASSSQGSRADTQYF. This chain uses TRBV19 with TRBJ2-3, with D maybe TRBD1 (6 bases). The CDR3 runs to 15 residues. Germline CDR1 LNHDA, CDR2 SQIVND (reference sequence). The V end lost 6 bases, the J end lost 4 bases, and 17 bases lay between the germline ends.

This sequence joins TRBV29-1 and TRBJ1-1; perhaps TRBD1 as D (6 bases). In germline, CDR1 is SQVTM, CDR2 ANQGSEA. The CDR3 runs to 14 residues. Trimming removed 4 bases at V and 4 bases at J, with 16 bases between. CDR3 coding DNA: TGCAGCGTTGGGAGGCAGGGGTTGGGCACTGAAGCTTTCTTT. Translation: CSVGRQGLGTEAFF.

This chain connects TRBV7-8 to TRBJ1-3, with D maybe TRBD1 (6 bases). Trimming left V 3 bases short and J 3 bases short, with 21 bases between. Germline V gene data show CDR1 as SGHVS and CDR2 as FQNEAQ. The CDR3 loop spans 18 amino acids. The CDR3 region has the DNA TGTGCCAGCAGCTTCCTGCCCAGCCGACAGGTCGGTGGAAACACCATATATTTT. It encodes CASSFLPSRQVGGNTIYF.

The chain employs TRBV4-2 and TRBJ1-5, with D hard to call. This CDR3 has 13 amino acids. Germline CDR1 and CDR2: LGHNA and YNFKEQ. V shed 1 base and J shed 9 bases, with 10 bases lying between them. The CDR3: CASSQVTPPPQHF. DNA for the CDR3: TGTGCCAGCAGCCAAGTGACACCCCCGCCCCAGCATTTT.

The chain uses TRBV18 and TRBJ2-1; 8 bases fit TRBD2. This CDR3 region has 17 residues. Germline V gives CDR1 KGHSH, CDR2 LQKENI. V shed 0 bases and J 3 bases; nucleotides not matched to a gene: 7. As DNA, the CDR3 is TGTGCCAGCTCACCACCTATACTAGCGGAACACTACAATGAGCAGTTCTTC. Translation: CASSPPILAEHYNEQFF.

The chain carries TRBV18 and TRBJ1-2; D possibly corresponds to TRBD1 (5 bases). V was pared by 4 bases and J by 1 base, with 13 bases between. The CDR3 sequence is 15 residues long. CDR1 and CDR2 from the germline V gene are KGHSH and LQKENI. CDR3 sequence: CASSLRTGFNYGYTF. The CDR3 DNA follows: TGTGCCAGCTCACTAAGAACAGGTTTTAACTATGGCTACACCTTC.

The V and J genes are TRBV2 and TRBJ2-1; 8 nucleotides match TRBD1. Germline CDR1 reads SNHLY; CDR2 reads FYNNEI. J lost 8 bases, V lost 4 bases, and 7 bases had no gene match. This CDR3 comprises 14 residues. DNA for the CDR3: TGTGCCAGCAGTGGACAGGGGTTGGGTGATGAGCAGTTCTTC. This encodes CASSGQGLGDEQFF.

This clone occurred a few times. V usage is TRBV9 and J usage is TRBJ1-4; 9 bases are shared with TRBD1. CDR1 and CDR2 (germline): SGDLS, YYNGEE. The CDR3 contains 14 residues. V lost 4 bases and J lost 4; bases outside the gene matches: 2. CDR3 region: CASSRQGGNEKLFF. For the CDR3, the DNA is TGTGCCAGCAGCCGACAGGGGGGTAATGAAAAACTGTTTTTT. The full variable domain, completed using reference TRBV9 and TRBJ1-4, is DSGVTQTPKHLITATGQRVTLRCSPRSGDLSVYWYQQSLDQGLQFLIQYYNGEERAKGNILERFSAQQFPDLHSELNLSSLELGDSALYFCASSRQGGNEKLFFGSGTQLSVL.